One and the same sample provided the 27 T cell receptor beta chains below, sequenced in a study of cytomegalovirus exposure and HLA in healthy donors. The PCR was carried out with 60 Vbeta primers and 13 Jbeta primers. TCRdb keeps only in-frame clones here, not all; method: immunoSEQ multiplex PCR. The repertoire holds over 150,000 clones, with 70% to 80% as singletons. Sequences were obtained from PBMCs. Receptors were obtained from a man aged 30 to 39 in good health and CMV-seropositive.

This clone was seen only once. J is TRBJ2-5 and V is TRBV27, with TRBD1 matching 7 bases. This CDR3 has 15 residues. Losses at the gene ends were 6 bases for V and 2 bases for J; bases not matched to a gene: 9. Looked up from germline, CDR1 is MNHEY and CDR2 is SMNVEV (reference sequence). The CDR3 sequence is CASSSGDREQETQYF. The CDR3 nucleotides read TGTGCCAGCAGCTCTGGTGACAGGGAGCAAGAGACCCAGTACTTC.

J is TRBJ1-4 and V is TRBV7-6, with D possibly being TRBD1 (6 bases). Germline assignment: CDR1 SGHVS and CDR2 FNYEAQ. The length of the CDR3 is 14 residues. Trimming took off 6 bases at V and 0 bases at J, with 8 bases between the two ends. The DNA for the CDR3 is TGTGCCAGCAGTAAGGGGGCAACTAATGAAAAACTGTTTTTT. It encodes CASSKGATNEKLFF.

This chain links TRBV4-2 with TRBJ2-1, with a weak D call TRBD1 (6 bases). There are 17 residues in the CDR3. Germline loops: CDR1 LGHNA, CDR2 YNFKEQ. V was cut by 0 bases and J by 3 bases, with 15 bases left in between. CDR3 loop: CASSQDPRGSHYNEQFF. CDR3 sequence (DNA): TGTGCCAGCAGCCAAGATCCCAGGGGCTCCCACTACAATGAGCAGTTCTTC.

The chain joins TRBV28 to TRBJ1-5; a weak D match, TRBD1 (5 bases). V lost 5 bases and J 7 bases, leaving 12 bases between the germline ends. The germline gives CDR1 MDHEN, CDR2 SYDVKM. This CDR3 is 13 amino acids long. The CDR3 is CASSAHTGQPQHF. CDR3 DNA sequence: TGTGCCAGCAGTGCTCACACAGGACAGCCCCAGCATTTT.

The rearrangement links TRBV7-2 to TRBJ2-7; the D is unclear. Trimming took 1 base from V and 6 from J, leaving 10 bases between them. This CDR3 has 13 residues. Per the germline V gene, CDR1 is SGHTA and CDR2 is FQGNSA. CDR3 sequence (DNA): TGTGCCAGCAGCTTAGGGTATTCGGGCGAGCAGTACTTC. This gives the protein CASSLGYSGEQYF.

This clone was detected a few times. This sequence joins TRBV19 and TRBJ2-3; 11 positions match TRBD2. Germline CDR1 LNHDA, CDR2 SQIVND (reference sequence). Losses at the gene ends were 5 bases for V and 5 bases for J; bases not matched to a gene: 12. CDR3 length equals 17 residues. For the CDR3, the DNA is TGTGCCAGTAGTCCACCATTAACTAGCGGGAGTGGAGATACGCAGTATTTT. This translates into CASSPPLTSGSGDTQYF.

The chain combines TRBV4-2 with TRBJ2-7; the match to TRBD1 covers 9 bases. There are 16 residues in the CDR3. V shed 3 bases and J 3 bases; nucleotides not matched to a gene: 9. Germline CDR1 LGHNA, CDR2 YNFKEQ. In DNA, the CDR3 is TGTGCCAGCAGCCAGGACCTCGGGGGACAGGGCTACGAGCAGTACTTC. Protein sequence: CASSQDLGGQGYEQYF.

The chain links TRBV28 to TRBJ2-3; weak D call: TRBD2 (6 bases). The CDR3 contains 15 residues. The V and J ends lost 5 bases and 4 bases respectively, with 16 bases between them. Germline V gene lookup returns CDR1 MDHEN and CDR2 SYDVKM. Here the CDR3 DNA reads TGTGCCAGCAGTCCCGGGACTCAAAGCCCAGATACGCAGTATTTT. Protein sequence: CASSPGTQSPDTQYF.

This chain uses TRBV5-6 with TRBJ1-2; perhaps TRBD1 as D (5 bases). The length of the CDR3 is 14 residues. Germline CDR1 reads SGHDT; CDR2 reads YYEEEE. V dropped 4 bases and J dropped 7 bases, with 17 bases sitting between them. CDR3 nucleotides: TGTGCCAGCAGCGGCCAGGGAACTTTCGCTGGCTACACCTTC. It is translated as CASSGQGTFAGYTF. The full variable domain, rest sourced from reference TRBV5-6 and TRBJ1-2, is DAGVTQSPTHLIKTRGQQVTLRCSPKSGHDTVSWYQQALGQGPQFIFQYYEEEERQRGNFPDRFSGHQFPNYSSELNVNALLLGDSALYLCASSGQGTFAGYTFGSGTRLTVV.

This clone was detected only a few times. The chain uses TRBV6-6 and TRBJ2-1, with D tentatively TRBD2 (5 bases). The CDR3 contains 16 residues. Germline V gives CDR1 MNHNY, CDR2 SVGAGI (reference sequence). Trimming shortened V by 3 bases and J by 0 bases, and 12 bases separated the two germline ends. In nucleotides, the CDR3 is TGTGCCAGCAGTTATTCCGCGGAGGACTCCTACAATGAGCAGTTCTTC. Its protein product is CASSYSAEDSYNEQFF.

The J gene is TRBJ2-7, the V gene TRBV27, with TRBD2 matching 11 bases. CDR3 length: 17 residues. V trimming: 6 bases; J trimming: 3 bases; junction bases outside the gene matches: 13. Per germline, CDR1 MNHEY and CDR2 SMNVEV (reference sequence). CDR3 nucleotides: TGTGCCAGCAGACTCCGTCAGACTAGCGGGGAGGGCTACGAGCAGTACTTC. It specifies CASRLRQTSGEGYEQYF.

This sequence joins TRBV27 and TRBJ2-5; 13 bases are a match to TRBD2. V gave up 6 bases and J gave up 2 bases; unmatched junction bases: 6. Germline V gives CDR1 MNHEY, CDR2 SMNVEV (reference sequence). The CDR3 has 16 residues. This CDR3 reads CASSLGLAGEQETQYF. CDR3 in DNA: TGTGCCAGCAGCCTAGGACTAGCGGGAGAACAAGAGACCCAGTACTTC.

CDR3 protein: CATSRNRGTIGFYEQYF. CDR3 sequence (DNA): TGTGCCACCAGCAGGAACAGGGGCACGATTGGTTTCTACGAGCAGTACTTC. The chain recombines TRBV15 with TRBJ2-7; 7 bases align to TRBD1. Per germline, CDR1 LNHNV and CDR2 YYDKDF (reference sequence). Trimming cost V 3 bases and J 3 bases; bases outside gene matches: 14. This CDR3 is built from 17 residues.

This chain joins TRBV2 and TRBJ2-3, with TRBD1 identical over 12 bases. Germline V CDR1 and CDR2: SNHLY, FYNNEI. V lost 8 bases and J lost 5; bases outside the gene matches: 5. There are 14 residues in the CDR3. The CDR3 here is CASVGTGGKDTQYF. DNA of the CDR3: TGTGCCAGCGTAGGGACAGGGGGCAAAGATACGCAGTATTTT.

The chain carries TRBV28 and TRBJ1-1; no reliable D call. Trimming cost V 8 bases and J 6 bases, with 13 bases left between them. From germline, CDR1 is MDHEN and CDR2 SYDVKM. The CDR3 runs to 12 residues. DNA of the CDR3: TGTGCCAGCCTGACTCCGTCGGCTGAAGCTTTCTTT. Encoded protein: CASLTPSAEAFF. The variable domain in full, completed from reference TRBV28 and TRBJ1-1, reads DVKVTQSSRYLVKRTGEKVFLECVQDMDHENMFWYRQDPGLGLRLIYFSYDVKMKEKGDIPEGYSVSREKKERFSLILESASTNQTSMYLCASLTPSAEAFFGQGTRLTVV.

This chain uses TRBV28 with TRBJ1-4; possibly TRBD1 for D (5 bases). The CDR3 runs 14 residues. Germline V gene data show CDR1 as MDHEN and CDR2 as SYDVKM. Deletions cut 8 bases from V and 4 bases from J, with 14 bases between. CDR3: CASGSTDGNEKLFF. The CDR3 region has the DNA TGTGCCAGCGGCTCGACAGACGGTAATGAAAAACTGTTTTTT.

The chain carries TRBV6-9 and TRBJ1-1; 9 bases agree with TRBD1. The J segment lost 3 bases and the V segment lost 11 bases, leaving 10 bases of the junction unmatched. Germline-derived CDR1 and CDR2 are MNHGY and SVAAGI. The CDR3 runs 14 residues. The CDR3 loop is CAYRTGGADTEAFF. CDR3 sequence (DNA): TGTGCCTACCGAACAGGGGGCGCTGACACTGAAGCTTTCTTT.

This sequence joins TRBV14 and TRBJ2-1; D is unresolved. CDR3 length: 12 amino acids. The germline V gene encodes CDR1 SGHDN and CDR2 FVKESK. V was pared by 0 bases and J by 12 bases, with 9 bases between. CDR3 sequence (DNA): TGTGCCAGCAGCCAAGATTTCGGGTTGCAGTTCTTC. Translated, it gives CASSQDFGLQFF.

This chain connects TRBV28 to TRBJ2-1; 10 bases are a match to TRBD2. This CDR3 contains 16 residues. Germline CDR1 MDHEN, CDR2 SYDVKM. The junction had 6 bases not matched to a gene; V was cut back by 2 bases and J by 5 bases. The CDR3 region has the DNA TGTGCCAGCAGTTTACGGAGCGGGAGGGTAAACAATGAGCAGTTCTTC. The encoded protein is CASSLRSGRVNNEQFF.

The chain is built from TRBV7-8 and TRBJ1-2, with D maybe TRBD1 (6 bases). This CDR3 has 12 residues. Trimming took off 5 bases at V and 7 bases at J, with 11 bases between the two ends. Germline V CDR1 and CDR2: SGHVS, FQNEAQ. CDR3 in DNA: TGTGCCAGCAGCCCGCAGGACAGTGGCTACACCTTC. Translating it yields CASSPQDSGYTF.

This clone came up once. This chain uses TRBV6-1 with TRBJ2-7; TRBD1 might be the D (6 bases). Per the germline V gene, CDR1 is MNHNS and CDR2 is SASEGT. The V end lost 5 bases, the J end lost 13 bases, and 15 bases lay between the germline ends. The CDR3 is 11 residues long. The CDR3 DNA reads TGTGCCAGCAGTTCCGCCGACAGGAACTACTTC. This gives the protein CASSSADRNYF.

The chain employs TRBV19 and TRBJ1-4; TRBD1 matches 9 bases. The trim removed 6 bases at V and 0 bases at J, leaving 2 bases unmatched. Germline V gene data show CDR1 as LNHDA and CDR2 as SQIVND (reference sequence). This CDR3 has 15 residues. The CDR3 bases are TGTGCCAGTAGACGACAGGGGGCAACTAATGAAAAACTGTTTTTT. It yields the protein CASRRQGATNEKLFF.

The chain carries TRBV9 and TRBJ1-5, with 7 nucleotides matching TRBD1. With V trimmed by 4 bases and J by 2 bases, 12 bases remained unmatched. Germline loops: CDR1 SGDLS, CDR2 YYNGEE. The CDR3 is 17 residues long. The CDR3 DNA reads as TGTGCCAGCAGCAGGGGGACAGACACACAGGGCAATCAGCCCCAGCATTTT. Its translation is CASSRGTDTQGNQPQHF. Looking up the rest from reference TRBV9 and TRBJ1-5 gives the full variable domain: DSGVTQTPKHLITATGQRVTLRCSPRSGDLSVYWYQQSLDQGLQFLIQYYNGEERAKGNILERFSAQQFPDLHSELNLSSLELGDSALYFCASSRGTDTQGNQPQHFGDGTRLSIL.

The chain has TRBV28 and TRBJ2-7; 10 bases line up with TRBD1. The CDR3 length is 16 residues. Per germline, CDR1 MDHEN and CDR2 SYDVKM. The ends lost 4 bases at V and 2 bases at J; junction bases unmatched: 8. CDR3 nucleotides: TGTGCCAGCAGTTCCCCCCGGGGGACAGGGGCCTACGAGCAGTACTTC. Encoded protein: CASSSPRGTGAYEQYF.

The chain couples TRBV27 to TRBJ2-5; 8 bases fit TRBD1. With the DNA end fitting TRBJ2-7 better, the J assignment may be wrong. The length of the CDR3 is 14 residues. CDR1 MNHEY and CDR2 SMNVEV come from the germline V gene (reference sequence). The CDR3 DNA is TGTGCCAGCAGTTTCCCGGACAGGGCCGGCGAGCAGTACTTC. Its protein product is CASSFPDRAGEQYF.

This clone has just one count. This sequence joins TRBV9 and TRBJ1-3; 8 bases agree with TRBD1. Per the germline V gene, CDR1 is SGDLS and CDR2 is YYNGEE. The CDR3 totals 19 residues. The V and J ends lost 3 bases and 4 bases, in that order; junction bases with no gene match: 18. The CDR3 spells CASSATQAGGRSIGNTIYF. CDR3 in DNA: TGTGCCAGCAGCGCCACTCAAGCAGGGGGCCGCAGTATAGGAAACACCATATATTTT.

This clone came up once. This chain uses TRBV27 with TRBJ2-7, with 12 bases that match TRBD2. CDR1 is MNHEY, CDR2 SMNVEV, per germline (reference sequence). J lost 12 bases, V lost 5 bases, and 5 bases had no gene match. This CDR3 has 12 amino acids. CDR3 in amino acids: CASSQTSGRLYF. DNA for the CDR3: TGTGCCAGCAGTCAGACTAGCGGGAGACTGTACTTC.